A selection of T cell receptor beta chains follows, all from one sample in a study of liver allograft versus peripheral blood T cells. TCRdb itself ran the reads through MiXCR, one entry per CDR3 protein. The sample lists 7,000 to 9,000 distinct CDR3 sequences; less than 20% were seen once. These receptors were collected from a human patient who had a liver transplant. Some of the T cells may derive from the graft donor. CDR3s leave out the opening cysteine and the closing phenylalanine or tryptophan.

j_gene,v_gene,len,CDR3aa
TRBJ2-7,TRBV5-5,10,ASSLSSYEQY
TRBJ2-2,TRBV29-1,11,SVGGGGPGELF
TRBJ1-1,TRBV15,16,ATSRDSTGGRGVTEAF
TRBJ2-7,TRBV24-1,12,ATSDLQTVYEQY
TRBJ2-3,TRBV30,16,AWSAYGTSGRAGDTQY
TRBJ1-5,TRBV19,13,ASRLDRVISQPQH
TRBJ2-6,TRBV9,17,ASSVALGTGSSGANVLT
TRBJ1-4,TRBV6-1,12,ASRGGQLSEKLF
TRBJ2-7,TRBV27,13,ASSTPKQGLHEQY
TRBJ1-1,TRBV12-3/TRBV12-4,12,ASSRRTGNTEAF
TRBJ1-1,TRBV7-2,12,ASSPGRMNTEAF
TRBJ2-5,TRBV5-4,14,ASSFGGAGGMKTQY
TRBJ1-2,TRBV6-2/TRBV6-3,10,ASRTGGNGYT
TRBJ2-4,TRBV6-1,13,ASSEAAIAKNIQY
TRBJ1-4,TRBV5-4,12,ASSADRAGEKLF
TRBJ1-4,TRBV5-1,12,ASSLGVGDEKLF
TRBJ2-1,TRBV5-6,13,ASSPGGGPHNEQF
TRBJ1-5,TRBV12-3/TRBV12-4,16,ASSKGGASGYSNQPQH
TRBJ2-5,TRBV15,12,ATSRVGTQETQY
TRBJ1-1,TRBV20-1,14,SARDSRGFSNTEAF
TRBJ1-1,TRBV20-1,10,SASRVRTEAF
TRBJ2-1,TRBV30,14,AWSREVAGAYNEQF
TRBJ2-7,TRBV20-1,11,SAPTDGSYEQY
TRBJ1-3,TRBV18,12,ASNRDSEGNTIY
TRBJ2-3,TRBV6-5,14,ASSYGRGGRRDTQY
TRBJ2-3,TRBV6-6,11,ASNRGATDTQY
TRBJ2-1,TRBV12-3/TRBV12-4,16,ASSFLFPREGAYNEQF
TRBJ1-6,TRBV12-3/TRBV12-4,11,ASILAENSPLH
TRBJ1-4,TRBV6-1,12,ASSDGSFNEKLF
TRBJ2-1,TRBV30,10,AWSVAGGPGF
TRBJ1-4,TRBV12-3/TRBV12-4,14,ASRKPKGGANEKLF
TRBJ1-1,TRBV20-1,12,SARVVQMNTEAF